The rows below give T cell receptor beta chains drawn from one sample of a study of PD-L1 blockade in urothelial cancer. The table came from immunoSEQ multiplex PCR; TCRdb's copy has only in-frame clones and leaves some out. The table shows just under 65,000 clones, with approximately 75% occurring only once. The starting material was PBMCs, obtained around atezolizumab (anti-PD-L1) treatment. These receptor sequences come from a man in his 70s with urothelial cancer. Both conserved end residues are part of each CDR3. A D gene is named only where the DNA matches it firmly. The size field is filled for only some rows; it gives once, few, many or a size class.

j_gene: TRBJ1-5; v_gene: TRBV6-5; abundance: .; d_gene: .; CDR3aa: CASGADSLNQPQHF; CDR3nt: TGTGCCAGCGGTGCTGACTCTTTGAATCAGCCCCAGCATTTT
j_gene: TRBJ2-3; v_gene: TRBV5-1; abundance: .; d_gene: TRBD2; CDR3aa: CASSLMVIAGSSTDTQYF; CDR3nt: TGCGCCAGCAGCCTGATGGTAATAGCGGGGTCTAGCACAGATACGCAGTATTTT
j_gene: TRBJ1-2; v_gene: TRBV6-6; abundance: .; d_gene: .; CDR3aa: CASRTYGINYGYTF; CDR3nt: TGTGCCAGCAGAACCTACGGGATTAACTATGGCTACACCTTC
j_gene: TRBJ2-1; v_gene: TRBV4-3; abundance: .; d_gene: .; CDR3aa: CASSQEGAETYNEQFF; CDR3nt: TGCGCCAGCAGCCAAGAGGGAGCAGAAACCTACAATGAGCAGTTCTTC
j_gene: TRBJ2-2; v_gene: TRBV9; abundance: .; d_gene: TRBD2; CDR3aa: CASSVGTSRSTGELFF; CDR3nt: TGTGCCAGCAGCGTAGGGACTAGCAGGTCGACCGGGGAGCTGTTTTTT
j_gene: TRBJ1-1; v_gene: TRBV12-5; abundance: .; d_gene: .; CDR3aa: CASGLEDTPEAFF; CDR3nt: TGTGCTAGTGGTTTGGAGGACACCCCTGAAGCTTTCTTT
j_gene: TRBJ2-6; v_gene: TRBV19; abundance: .; d_gene: .; CDR3aa: CASSQEDSGANVLTF; CDR3nt: TGTGCCAGTAGCCAGGAGGACTCTGGGGCCAACGTCCTGACTTTC
j_gene: TRBJ1-2; v_gene: TRBV30; abundance: medium-sized; d_gene: .; CDR3aa: CAWAPGAGSYTF; CDR3nt: TGTGCCTGGGCTCCTGGGGCAGGGAGCTACACCTTC
j_gene: TRBJ2-2; v_gene: TRBV19; abundance: once; d_gene: .; CDR3aa: CARFHAGVDHRGTGELFF; CDR3nt: TGTGCCAGATTTCACGCCGGCGTAGACCATCGGGGAACCGGGGAGCTGTTTTTT
j_gene: TRBJ2-1; v_gene: TRBV4-2; abundance: .; d_gene: .; CDR3aa: CASSLEGSPSYNEQFF; CDR3nt: TGTGCCAGCAGCCTAGAGGGGAGCCCCTCCTACAATGAGCAGTTCTTC
j_gene: TRBJ2-7; v_gene: TRBV11-3; abundance: few; d_gene: .; CDR3aa: CASSLGPGEQYF; CDR3nt: TGTGCCAGCAGTTTGGGTCCGGGGGAGCAGTACTTC
j_gene: TRBJ2-2; v_gene: TRBV7-9; abundance: .; d_gene: .; CDR3aa: CASSQEGGTGELFF; CDR3nt: TGTGCCAGCAGCCAAGAGGGTGGCACCGGGGAGCTGTTTTTT